This T cell receptor (beta chain) was recorded in a study of blood T cell repertoires in COVID-19. Study as a whole: COVID-19 samples collected from the United States, Italy and Spain covered acute and convalescent phases. Sample material is recorded as cDNA or gDNA derived from T cells, B-cell-depleted T cells, or PBMCs.

The CDR3 runs to 12 residues. V lost 0 bases and J lost 8, with 6 bases in between. The germline gives CDR1 SGHNT, CDR2 YYREEE (reference sequence). Authors' data handling: The assay estimated nucleated cells by amplifying reference gene primers. Method: immunoSEQ multiplex PCR; TCRdb's copy keeps in-frame clones and lacks some. The V and J calls and clone size were taken over from that table, and D and trimming were inferred from the DNA. The sample has fewer than 300,000 clones; more than 75% are singletons. Sequenced: peripheral blood. This TCR came from a woman between 40 and 55 years old who had recovered from COVID-19. V and J are TRBV5-4 and TRBJ2-1; the D is unclear. The DNA for the CDR3 is TGTGCCAGCAGCTTGGTGGGCGATGAGCAGTTCTTC. Translation: CASSLVGDEQFF.